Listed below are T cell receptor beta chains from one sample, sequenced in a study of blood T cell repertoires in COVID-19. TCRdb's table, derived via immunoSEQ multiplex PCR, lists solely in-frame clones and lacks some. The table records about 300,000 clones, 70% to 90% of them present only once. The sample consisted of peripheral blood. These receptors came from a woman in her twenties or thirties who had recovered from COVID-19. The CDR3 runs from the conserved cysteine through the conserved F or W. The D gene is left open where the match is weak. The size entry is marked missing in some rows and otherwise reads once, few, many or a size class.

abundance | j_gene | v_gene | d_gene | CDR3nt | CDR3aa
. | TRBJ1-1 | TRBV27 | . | TGTGCCAGCAGCTGGAGCAGGGGATACACTGAAGCTTTCTTT | CASSWSRGYTEAFF
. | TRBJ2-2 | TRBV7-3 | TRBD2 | TGTGCCAGCAGGTCTGCGGGGGGCCCCGGGGAGCTGTTTTTT | CASRSAGGPGELFF
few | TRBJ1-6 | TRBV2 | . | TGTGCCAGCAATACCTATAATTCACCCCTCCACTTT | CASNTYNSPLHF
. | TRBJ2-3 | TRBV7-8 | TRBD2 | TGTGCCAGCAGCTCAAGGACTAGCGGGGGCCCACCATACACAGATACGCAGTATTTT | CASSSRTSGGPPYTDTQYF
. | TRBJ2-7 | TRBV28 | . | TGTGCCAGTACCCTGGGGGCGGTGGCTCGTGAGCAGTACTTC | CASTLGAVAREQYF
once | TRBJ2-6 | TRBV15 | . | TGTGCCACCAAACAGATCTCTGGGGCCAACGTCCTGACTTTC | CATKQISGANVLTF
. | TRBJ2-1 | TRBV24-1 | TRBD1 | TGTGCCACCAGTGATCCACAGGGGGCCGGCAATGAGCAGTTCTTC | CATSDPQGAGNEQFF
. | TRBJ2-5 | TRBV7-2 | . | TGTGCCAGCAGCCCTAAAGCCCGGCAGGGCCAAGAGACCCAGTACTTC | CASSPKARQGQETQYF
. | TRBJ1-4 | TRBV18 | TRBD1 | TGTGCCAGCTCCCCCCTAACCGGGACAGGCTATGAAAAACTGTTTTTT | CASSPLTGTGYEKLFF
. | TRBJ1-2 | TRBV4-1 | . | TGCGCCAGCAGCCAAGATAATGTAGGACTGATCTCTTTCGGCTACACCTTC | CASSQDNVGLISFGYTF
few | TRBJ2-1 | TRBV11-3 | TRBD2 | TGTGCCAGCAGCTTAGCCACGGGGGGGAACAATGAGCAGTTCTTC | CASSLATGGNNEQFF
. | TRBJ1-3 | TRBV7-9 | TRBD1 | TGTGCCAGCAGCTTTGGCCGGGCCACAGGGGCAAACTCTGGAAACACCATATATTTT | CASSFGRATGANSGNTIYF
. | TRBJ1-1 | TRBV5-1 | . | TGCGCCAGCAGCTTCGGGGTTGGCACTGAAGCTTTCTTT | CASSFGVGTEAFF
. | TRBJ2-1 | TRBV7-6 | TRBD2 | TGTGCCAGCAGTTTAGGCCTAGCGGGGGGGCTGGGGCAGTTCTTC | CASSLGLAGGLGQFF
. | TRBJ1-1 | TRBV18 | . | TGTGCCAGCTCACTGATGTCACGAGTTGAAGCTTTCTTT | CASSLMSRVEAFF
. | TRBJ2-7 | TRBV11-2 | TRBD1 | TGTGCCAGCAGCTTTGGGACAGGGGGCCTCGAGCAGTACTTC | CASSFGTGGLEQYF
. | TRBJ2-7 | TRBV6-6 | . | TGTGCCAGCAGTTACCCCCAGCGTGGTGAGCAGTACTTC | CASSYPQRGEQYF
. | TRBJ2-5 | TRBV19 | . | TGTGCCAGTAGTATCCCCGGGTACCAAGAGACCCAGTACTTC | CASSIPGYQETQYF
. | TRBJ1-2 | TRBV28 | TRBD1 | TGTGCCAGCAGTTTCGGTCAGGGGGACGGCTACACCTTC | CASSFGQGDGYTF
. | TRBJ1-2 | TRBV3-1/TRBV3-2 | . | TGTGCCAGCAGCCAAAACAATAACTATGGCTACACCTTC | CASSQNNNYGYTF
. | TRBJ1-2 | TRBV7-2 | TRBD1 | TGTGCCAGCAGCCGGGCGGCAGGGGGCATGCGGGGCTACACCTTC | CASSRAAGGMRGYTF
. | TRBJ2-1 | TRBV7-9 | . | TGTGCCAGCAGCTCAGGGGTCTCTGAGCAGTTCTTC | CASSSGVSEQFF
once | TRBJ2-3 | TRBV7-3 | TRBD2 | TGTGCCAGCAGCTTCCGGGGGGACACAGATACGCAGTATTTT | CASSFRGDTDTQYF
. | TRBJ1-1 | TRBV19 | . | TGTGCCAGTAGCATCGGGAAGATCAGCACTGAAGCTTTCTTT | CASSIGKISTEAFF
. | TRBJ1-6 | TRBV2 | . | TGTGCCAGCAGTGACAGTGGTTCACCCCTCCACTTT | CASSDSGSPLHF
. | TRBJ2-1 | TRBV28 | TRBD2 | TGTGCCAGCAACGAACTAGCGGCCTCCTACAATGAGCAGTTCTTC | CASNELAASYNEQFF
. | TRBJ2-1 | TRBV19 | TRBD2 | TGTGCCAGTAGTCCTGGACTAGCTTATTTGTCCTCCGGGCAGTTCTTC | CASSPGLAYLSSGQFF
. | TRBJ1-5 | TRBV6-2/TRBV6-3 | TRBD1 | TGTGCCAGCAGTTACTCGGCATTGGGACAGGGGAGCAATCAGCCCCAGCATTTT | CASSYSALGQGSNQPQHF
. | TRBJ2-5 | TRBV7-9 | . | TGTGCCAGCAGCCCAACTCAGGCGCGGGCAGAGACCCAGTACTTC | CASSPTQARAETQYF
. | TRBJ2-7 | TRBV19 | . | TGTGCCAGTAGTATTCTAAGGGGGGAGCAGTACTTC | CASSILRGEQYF
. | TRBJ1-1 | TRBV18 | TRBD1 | TGTGCCAGCTCACCAGGGCAGGGGGGAACTGAAGCTTTCTTT | CASSPGQGGTEAFF
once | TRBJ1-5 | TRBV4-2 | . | TGTGCCAGCAGCCAACCACTTCTTGGGGGGAATCAGCCCCAGCATTTT | CASSQPLLGGNQPQHF
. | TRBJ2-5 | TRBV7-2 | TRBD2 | TGTGCCAGCAGACTTAAAGCGGGGTACCAAGAGACCCAGTACTTC | CASRLKAGYQETQYF
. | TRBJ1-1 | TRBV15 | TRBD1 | TGTGCCACCAGCAGAGACTCCGGGACAGGGAACACTGAAGCTTTCTTT | CATSRDSGTGNTEAFF
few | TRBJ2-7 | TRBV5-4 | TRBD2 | TGTGCCAGCAGCTTGGGGGGCGGGAGCTCCTACGAGCAGTACTTC | CASSLGGGSSYEQYF
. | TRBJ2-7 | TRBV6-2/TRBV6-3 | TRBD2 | TGTGCCAGCAGCCCAACCCGGACCCGGGGGGCCTACGAGCAGTACTTC | CASSPTRTRGAYEQYF
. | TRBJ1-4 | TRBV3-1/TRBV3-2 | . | TGTGCCAGCAGCCAAGAAGGAACAGGGAGGGGGGCAACTAATGAAAAACTGTTTTTT | CASSQEGTGRGATNEKLFF
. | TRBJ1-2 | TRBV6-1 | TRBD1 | TGTGCCAGCACCGGACAGGGCGCGGGCTACACCTTC | CASTGQGAGYTF
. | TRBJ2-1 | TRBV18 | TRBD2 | TGTGCCAGCTCACCACCTACTTATGGGACTAGCGGGGGGGCTCATGAGCAGTTCTTC | CASSPPTYGTSGGAHEQFF
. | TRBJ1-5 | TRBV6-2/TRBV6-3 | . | TGTGCCAGCAGCCCCATGGGCGGGGCCCAGCCCCAGCATTTT | CASSPMGGAQPQHF